These 30 T cell receptor beta chains were all obtained from the same sample, sequenced in a study of beta chain features in type 1 diabetes. Study results and limitations: Within each of all four CD4+ subsets, Type 1 diabetes patients had TCRB CDR3s that were moderately but significantly shorter.

Expressed TCRB transcripts were sequenced because the isolated RNA had all been reverse transcribed beforehand. Clones were sequenced by immunoSEQ multiplex PCR, and TCRdb holds only the in-frame ones, with some missing. The sample consists of roughly 730,000 clones, roughly 12% of them appearing once. No cognate antigen is known for these TCRs. Sequencing used naive CD4+ T cells from blood. The receptors here all came from a man aged 18 to 29 with type 1 diabetes.

Details on this clone: The sample has other DNA sequences that encode this CDR3 too. This sequence joins TRBV7-8 and TRBJ2-5; TRBD1 agrees at 7 bases. Germline V gene data show CDR1 as SGHVS and CDR2 as FQNEAQ. V lost 4 bases to trimming and J lost 2 bases; unmatched junction nucleotides: 1. This CDR3 spans 13 amino acids. CDR3 amino acids: CASSSGQQETQYF. DNA of the CDR3: TGTGCCAGCAGCTCGGGACAGCAAGAGACCCAGTACTTC.

This clone was detected only a few times. The V and J genes are TRBV5-6 and TRBJ2-3; the D gene could be TRBD1 or TRBD2 (5 bases each). Germline V lookup: CDR1 SGHDT, CDR2 YYEEEE. This CDR3 contains 16 residues. The ends were cut back, 1 base at V and 1 base at J, with 13 bases in the middle. The CDR3 DNA reads TGTGCCAGCAGCTTGACCCGGGACCCCGGCACAGATACGCAGTATTTT. It is translated as CASSLTRDPGTDTQYF.

The chain has TRBV30 and TRBJ2-3; 7 positions match TRBD2. The CDR3 is 15 amino acids. From germline, CDR1 is GTSNPN and CDR2 SVGIG (reference sequence). Trimming cost V 2 bases and J 5 bases; bases outside gene matches: 10. CDR3 sequence (DNA): TGTGCCTGGAGTTGGTTGGCGGGGGAGGGAGATACGCAGTATTTT. Protein sequence: CAWSWLAGEGDTQYF.

This clone was counted a few times. The chain carries TRBV5-1 and TRBJ2-2; D is possibly TRBD1 (5 bases). The length of the CDR3 is 15 residues. From germline, CDR1 is SGHRS and CDR2 YFSETQ. V shed 2 bases and J shed 0 bases, with 8 bases lying between them. CDR3 sequence (DNA): TGCGCCAGCAGCTTTGGACAAGCGAACACCGGGGAGCTGTTTTTT. Translated, it gives CASSFGQANTGELFF.

This chain uses TRBV5-6 with TRBJ2-5; the D gene is possibly TRBD2 (6 bases). Germline CDR1 and CDR2: SGHDT and YYEEEE. V dropped 0 bases and J dropped 2 bases, with 8 bases sitting between them. The CDR3 is made up of 14 amino acids. The CDR3 DNA sequence: TGTGCCAGCAGCTTGGGGGACTGGCAAGAGACCCAGTACTTC. Encoded protein: CASSLGDWQETQYF. The whole variable domain, remainder taken from reference TRBV5-6 and TRBJ2-5, is DAGVTQSPTHLIKTRGQQVTLRCSPKSGHDTVSWYQQALGQGPQFIFQYYEEEERQRGNFPDRFSGHQFPNYSSELNVNALLLGDSALYLCASSLGDWQETQYFGPGTRLLVL.

The chain couples TRBV15 to TRBJ2-7; 7 bases line up with TRBD1. Looked up from germline, CDR1 is LNHNV and CDR2 is YYDKDF (reference sequence). After removal of 0 bases from V and 12 bases from J, the junction contained 8 bases not matched to a gene. The CDR3 runs 13 residues. DNA for the CDR3: TGTGCCACCAGCAGAGATCAACAGGGGATCGGGTACTTC. Residues: CATSRDQQGIGYF.

As DNA, the CDR3 is TGCGCCAGCAGCCAACATACTGCCCCGACAGGGGTGAACACTGAAGCTTTCTTT. It codes for CASSQHTAPTGVNTEAFF. The V gene is TRBV4-1, the J gene TRBJ1-1; 8 bases match TRBD1. The CDR3 contains 18 residues. Per the germline V gene, CDR1 is MGHRA and CDR2 is YSYEKL. The V gene end was trimmed by 2 bases and the J gene end by 0 bases; junction bases not matched to a gene: 11.

The rearrangement joins TRBV10-2 to TRBJ2-5; 8 positions agree with TRBD1. In germline, CDR1 is WSHSY, CDR2 SAAADI. The V and J ends lost 3 bases and 1 base, in that order; junction bases with no gene match: 7. This CDR3 region has 16 residues. For the CDR3, the DNA is TGCGCCAGCAGTGACCCGACAGGGGCCTTCCAAGAGACCCAGTACTTC. Residues: CASSDPTGAFQETQYF.

This chain joins TRBV7-2 and TRBJ1-1, with a weak D call TRBD1 (5 bases). Trimming cost V 4 bases and J 6 bases, with 12 bases left between them. CDR3 length equals 13 residues. The V gene's germline CDR1 is SGHTA and CDR2 FQGNSA. The CDR3 spells CASSSREGAEAFF. The CDR3, as DNA: TGTGCCAGCAGCTCCAGGGAAGGGGCTGAAGCTTTCTTT.

The chain employs TRBV6-1 and TRBJ1-3, with D hard to call. The CDR3 is made up of 13 amino acids. Trimming took off 5 bases at V and 7 bases at J, with 12 bases between the two ends. Germline V CDR1 and CDR2: MNHNS, SASEGT. The CDR3 spells CASSPGPANTIYF. The CDR3 DNA is TGTGCCAGCAGTCCTGGACCAGCCAACACCATATATTTT.

In this sample, this clone turned up a few times. V and J are TRBV19 and TRBJ2-7, with D perhaps assigned TRBD1 or TRBD2 (5 bases each). The CDR3 has 14 residues. V lost 4 bases and J lost 2, with 12 bases in between. CDR1 LNHDA and CDR2 SQIVND come from the germline V gene (reference sequence). The CDR3 bases are TGTGCCAGTAGTAAGGAGGCAGGGCCCTACGAGCAGTACTTC. Translating it yields CASSKEAGPYEQYF.

CDR3 in amino acids: CAWSQSSGVWEKLFF. The CDR3 DNA follows: TGTGCCTGGAGTCAGTCATCGGGGGTTTGGGAAAAACTGTTTTTT. V usage is TRBV30 and J usage is TRBJ1-4; D is perhaps TRBD1 (5 bases). From germline, CDR1 is GTSNPN and CDR2 SVGIG (reference sequence). This CDR3 is 15 amino acids long. Trimming took 2 bases from V and 8 from J, leaving 18 bases between them.

The V and J genes are TRBV5-1 and TRBJ1-1, with D uncertain. Trimming removed 0 bases from V and 1 base from J, with 4 bases in between. This CDR3 has 13 amino acids. Germline loops: CDR1 SGHRS, CDR2 YFSETQ. Here the CDR3 reads CASSLAWNTEAFF. Here the CDR3 DNA reads TGCGCCAGCAGCTTGGCCTGGAACACTGAAGCTTTCTTT.

Concerning this clone: Germline and junction disagree at one end, which may indicate a read error. This chain connects TRBV7-7 to TRBJ2-6, with D unclear. This CDR3 region has 15 residues. CDR1 and CDR2 (germline): SSHAT, FNYEAQ (reference sequence). The CDR3 is CASSLIGSGANVLTF. CDR3 coding DNA: TGTGCTAGCAGCTTAATTGGCTCTGGGGCCAACGTCCTGACTTTC. Looking up the rest from reference TRBV7-7 and TRBJ2-6 gives the full variable domain: GAGVSQSPRYKVTKRGQDVTLRCDPISSHATLYWYQQALGQGPEFLTYFNYEAQPDKSGLPSDRFSAERPEGSISTLTIQRTEQRDSAMYRCASSLIGSGANVLTFGAGSRLTVL.

The rearrangement links TRBV6-6 to TRBJ1-1, with a tentative D call TRBD1 (5 bases). The germline gives CDR1 MNHNY, CDR2 SVGAGI (reference sequence). The ends were cut back, 6 bases at V and 1 base at J, with 15 bases in the middle. The CDR3 length is 15 residues. The CDR3 DNA reads TGTGCCAGCAGGAAAGACAGAGCCTGGAACACTGAAGCTTTCTTT. Translated, it gives CASRKDRAWNTEAFF.

In its sample, this clone was seen a few times. The sample carries other DNA sequences with the same CDR3. The V call is TRBV5-1, the J call TRBJ1-2, with TRBD1 matching over 8 bases. CDR1 is SGHRS and CDR2 is YFSETQ in the germline V gene. The CDR3 has 14 amino acids. V was pared by 2 bases and J by 3 bases, with 3 bases of the junction left unmatched. CDR3 nucleotides: TGCGCCAGCAGCTTTGGACAGGGCGACTATGGCTACACCTTC. As protein: CASSFGQGDYGYTF.

This clone was detected a few times. This chain uses TRBV7-2 with TRBJ1-2, with D possibly being TRBD1 (5 bases). CDR3 size: 13 residues. V lost 3 bases to trimming and J lost 4 bases, with 9 bases between them. Germline CDR1 and CDR2: SGHTA and FQGNSA. The CDR3: CASSLVDSYGYTF. For the CDR3, the DNA is TGTGCCAGCAGCTTGGTAGACAGCTATGGCTACACCTTC.

The J gene is TRBJ1-5, the V gene TRBV5-1, with 10 positions matching TRBD1. V shed 4 bases, J shed 0 bases, and the junction held 4 bases outside the gene matches. Germline CDR1 reads SGHRS; CDR2 reads YFSETQ. This CDR3 has 16 amino acids. DNA for the CDR3: TGCGCCAGCAGCCCTGGGACAGGGGATAGCAATCAGCCCCAGCATTTT. This translates into CASSPGTGDSNQPQHF.

This clone was observed a handful of times. The chain recombines TRBV2 with TRBJ1-2, with 7 positions matching TRBD1. The junction had 3 bases not matched to a gene; V was cut back by 8 bases and J by 0 bases. The CDR3 extends over 13 amino acids. Germline CDR1 and CDR2: SNHLY and FYNNEI. The CDR3 loop is CASSGGPNYGYTF. CDR3 sequence (DNA): TGTGCCAGCTCAGGGGGTCCTAACTATGGCTACACCTTC.

This rearrangement joins TRBV9 to TRBJ2-1; the D call may be TRBD1 or TRBD2 (5 bases each). Trimming cost V 3 bases and J 4 bases, with 14 bases left between them. The CDR3 is 15 amino acids. Germline V gene sequence: CDR1 SGDLS, CDR2 YYNGEE. CDR3 coding DNA: TGTGCCAGCAGCGCCATCCCGGGGCAGTACAATGAGCAGTTCTTC. Its protein product is CASSAIPGQYNEQFF.

In DNA form, the CDR3 reads TGTGCCAGCAGTATACAGGGGGCCCAAGAGACCCAGTACTTC. Amino acid sequence: CASSIQGAQETQYF. This chain connects TRBV25-1 to TRBJ2-5; 9 nucleotides match TRBD1. V lost 5 bases, J lost 1 base, and 2 bases stayed unmatched. CDR3 length: 14 amino acids. CDR1 is MGHDK, CDR2 SYGVNS, per germline.

J is TRBJ2-5 and V is TRBV30; 8 nucleotides agree with TRBD2. In germline, CDR1 is GTSNPN, CDR2 SVGIG (reference sequence). J was trimmed by 5 bases and V by 4 bases; bases with no gene match: 6. This CDR3 is built from 13 residues. DNA for the CDR3: TGTGCCTGGAACGGGGGGGCACCCGAGACCCAGTACTTC. It yields the protein CAWNGGAPETQYF.

This rearrangement joins TRBV2 to TRBJ2-3; TRBD2 aligns across 10 bases. Looked up from germline, CDR1 is SNHLY and CDR2 is FYNNEI. The CDR3 totals 14 residues. Trimming at V came to 3 bases and at J to 11 bases, leaving 8 bases not matched to a gene. The CDR3 DNA follows: TGTGCCAGCAGTGAGGGATCTAGCGGGGGAGGGCAGTATTTT. This encodes CASSEGSSGGGQYF.

V gene TRBV20-1 combines with J gene TRBJ1-1, with a weak D call TRBD1 (6 bases). The V end lost 4 bases, the J end lost 6 bases, and 9 bases lay between the germline ends. There are 11 residues in the CDR3. Germline CDR1 and CDR2: DFQATT and SNEGSKA (reference sequence). CDR3 nucleotide sequence: TGCAGTGCTAACAGGGAGCCTGAAGCTTTCTTT. Protein: CSANREPEAFF.

V gene TRBV30 combines with J gene TRBJ2-5; maybe TRBD2 (6 bases). CDR3 length: 13 residues. Trimming removed 4 bases at V and 4 bases at J, with 13 bases between. CDR1 is GTSNPN, CDR2 SVGIG, per germline (reference sequence). The CDR3 nucleotides are TGTGCCTGGACTCAAGCGGGCGCAGAGACCCAGTACTTC. Translated, it gives CAWTQAGAETQYF.

V gene TRBV11-1 combines with J gene TRBJ1-5; tentative D call: TRBD1 (5 bases). This CDR3 has 13 residues. Germline loops: CDR1 SGHAT, CDR2 FQDESV (reference sequence). V shed 5 bases and J shed 1 base, with 6 bases lying between them. This CDR3 reads CASSGGSNQPQHF. The CDR3 DNA is TGTGCCAGCAGCGGGGGAAGCAATCAGCCCCAGCATTTT.

The genes are TRBV4-1 and TRBJ1-2; D call uncertain. Germline CDR1 is MGHRA and CDR2 is YSYEKL. The V and J ends lost 0 bases and 4 bases respectively, with 9 bases between them. The CDR3 is made up of 14 amino acids. CDR3 nucleotide sequence: TGCGCCAGCAGCCAAGATTCCGGATCCTATGGCTACACCTTC. Its protein product is CASSQDSGSYGYTF.

The rearrangement joins TRBV18 to TRBJ1-6; a weak D match, TRBD1 (5 bases). This CDR3 spans 13 amino acids. Deletions cut 2 bases from V and 8 bases from J, with 7 bases between. Germline CDR1 reads KGHSH; CDR2 reads LQKENI. The CDR3 DNA follows: TGTGCCAGCTCACCAGGGACGGATTCACCCCTCCACTTT. Amino acid sequence: CASSPGTDSPLHF.

This chain's CDR3 is CASSYPASYEQYF. CDR3 sequence (DNA): TGTGCCAGCAGTTATCCGGCCTCCTACGAGCAGTACTTC. The rearrangement joins TRBV6-5 to TRBJ2-7; D unclear. CDR3 size: 13 residues. V was cut by 3 bases and J by 0 bases, with 6 bases left in between. Germline loops: CDR1 MNHEY, CDR2 SVGAGI.

The gene calls are TRBV5-1 and TRBJ1-2; D uncertain. V dropped 0 bases and J dropped 6 bases, with 12 bases sitting between them. CDR1 and CDR2 from the germline V gene are SGHRS and YFSETQ. The CDR3 is made up of 14 amino acids. The chain's CDR3 is CASSLDLAADGYTF. CDR3 bases: TGCGCCAGCAGCTTGGATTTGGCGGCCGATGGCTACACCTTC.